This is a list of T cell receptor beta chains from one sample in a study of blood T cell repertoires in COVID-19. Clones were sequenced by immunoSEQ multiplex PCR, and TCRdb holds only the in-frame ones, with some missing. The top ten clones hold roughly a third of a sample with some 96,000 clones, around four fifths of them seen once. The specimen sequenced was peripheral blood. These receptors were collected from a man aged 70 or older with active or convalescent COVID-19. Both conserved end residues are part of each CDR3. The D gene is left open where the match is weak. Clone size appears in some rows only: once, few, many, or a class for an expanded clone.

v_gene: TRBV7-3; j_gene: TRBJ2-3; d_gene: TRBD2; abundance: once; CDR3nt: TGTGCCAGCAGCACCGGACTAGCGGGGGCCACAGATACGCAGTATTTT; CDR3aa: CASSTGLAGATDTQYF
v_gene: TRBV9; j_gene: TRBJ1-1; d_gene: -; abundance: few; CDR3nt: TGTGCCAGCAGCGCCAGGGCTATGAACACTGAAGCTTTCTTT; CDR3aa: CASSARAMNTEAFF
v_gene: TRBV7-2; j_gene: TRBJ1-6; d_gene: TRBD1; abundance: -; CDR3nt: TGTGCCAGCAGGTCTAGACAGGGCGGGTCACCCCTCCACTTT; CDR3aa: CASRSRQGGSPLHF
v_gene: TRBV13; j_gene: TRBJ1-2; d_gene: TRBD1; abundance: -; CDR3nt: TGTGCCAGCAGCTTCTCCGGGACAGGTTATGGCTACACCTTC; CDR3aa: CASSFSGTGYGYTF
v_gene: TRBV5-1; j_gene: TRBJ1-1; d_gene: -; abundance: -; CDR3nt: TGCGCCAGCAGCTTTGGGGGAGGGAACACTGAAGCTTTCTTT; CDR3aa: CASSFGGGNTEAFF
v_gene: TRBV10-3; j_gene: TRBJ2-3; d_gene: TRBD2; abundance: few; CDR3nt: TGTGCCATCAGTGAGCCTCGATACGGGACTAGCGGGACCATCACAGATACGCAGTATTTT; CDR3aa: CAISEPRYGTSGTITDTQYF
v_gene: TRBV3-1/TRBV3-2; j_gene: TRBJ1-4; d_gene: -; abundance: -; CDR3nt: TGTGCCAGCAGCCATTTACCAGGGAATAATGAAAAACTGTTTTTT; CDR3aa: CASSHLPGNNEKLFF
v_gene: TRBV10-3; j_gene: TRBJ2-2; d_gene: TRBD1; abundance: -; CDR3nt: TGTGCCATCAATAACAGGGGCACGAACACCGGGGAGCTGTTTTTT; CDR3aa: CAINNRGTNTGELFF
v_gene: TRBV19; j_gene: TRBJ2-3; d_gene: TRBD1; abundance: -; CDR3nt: TGTGCCAGTAGTATAGGGGCAGGGGGTCCCAGGTTGACAGATACGCAGTATTTT; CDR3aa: CASSIGAGGPRLTDTQYF
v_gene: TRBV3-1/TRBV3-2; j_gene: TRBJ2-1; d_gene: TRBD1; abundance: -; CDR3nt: TGTGCCAGCAGTCCCTTATTTCCGGGACAGGAATACAATGAGCAGTTCTTC; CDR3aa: CASSPLFPGQEYNEQFF
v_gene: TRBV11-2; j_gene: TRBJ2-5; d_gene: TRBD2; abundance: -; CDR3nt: TGTGCCAGCAGCTTAGATCCGGGGGGGCGAGAGACCCAGTACTTC; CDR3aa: CASSLDPGGRETQYF
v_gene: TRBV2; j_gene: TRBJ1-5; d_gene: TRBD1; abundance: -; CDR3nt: TGTGCCAGCAGCGGACAGGTAGGCAATCAGCCCCAGCATTTT; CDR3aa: CASSGQVGNQPQHF
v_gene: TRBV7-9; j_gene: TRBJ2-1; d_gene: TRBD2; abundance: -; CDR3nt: TGTGCCAGCAGCTTAGGGACTAGCGGTTACAATGAGCAGTTCTTC; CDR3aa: CASSLGTSGYNEQFF
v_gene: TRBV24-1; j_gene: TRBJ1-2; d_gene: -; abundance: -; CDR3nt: TGTGCCACCAGTAAAACAGGGACCTATGGCTACACCTTC; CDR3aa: CATSKTGTYGYTF
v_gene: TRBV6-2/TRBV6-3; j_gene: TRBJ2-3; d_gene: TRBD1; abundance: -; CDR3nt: TGTGCCAGCAGCGTCTCTATTGGACAGGAACTCACAGATACGCAGTATTTT; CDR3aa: CASSVSIGQELTDTQYF
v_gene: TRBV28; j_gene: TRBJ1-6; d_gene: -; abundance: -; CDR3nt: TGTGCCAGCAGTTTGGGTGGGCTCTATAATTCACCCCTCCACTTT; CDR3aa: CASSLGGLYNSPLHF
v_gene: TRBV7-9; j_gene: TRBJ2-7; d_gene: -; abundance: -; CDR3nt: TGTGCCAGCAGTTTCTCCCACCCGGGCGAGCAGTACTTC; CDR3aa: CASSFSHPGEQYF
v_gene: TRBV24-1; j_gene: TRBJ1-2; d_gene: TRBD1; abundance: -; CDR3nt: TGTGCCACCAGTGATAGAGGACAGGGGCAAGGCTACACCTTC; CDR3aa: CATSDRGQGQGYTF
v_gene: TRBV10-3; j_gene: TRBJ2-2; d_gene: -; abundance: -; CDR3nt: TGTGCCATCAGTGAGGGGTCTGGGCGCGTCGCCGGGGAGCTGTTTTTT; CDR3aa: CAISEGSGRVAGELFF
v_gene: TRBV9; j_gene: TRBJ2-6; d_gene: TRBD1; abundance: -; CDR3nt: TGTGCCAGCAGCGTAGGGGACAGCCCCAGGCCTGGGGCCAACGTCCTGACTTTC; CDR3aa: CASSVGDSPRPGANVLTF
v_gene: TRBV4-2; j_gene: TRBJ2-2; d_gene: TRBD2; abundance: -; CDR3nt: TGTGCCAGCAGCCGCTTCTCCGGGACTAGCGCTCGAGGCACCGGGGAGCTGTTTTTT; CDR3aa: CASSRFSGTSARGTGELFF